Sequencing of this T cell receptor beta chain was carried out in a study of blood T cell repertoires in COVID-19. Study-wide context: The origin of the acute and convalescent COVID-19 samples was the United States, Italy and Spain. PBMCs, B-cell-depleted T cells, or T cells provided the cDNA or gDNA that made up the material.

Sequenced by immunoSEQ multiplex PCR; TCRdb stores in-frame clones only, minus some. This table has 360,000 or so clones, roughly nine tenths appearing once. Deletions cut 6 bases from V and 1 base from J, with 6 bases between. This CDR3 is built from 13 residues. Germline V gene sequence: CDR1 MNHEY, CDR2 SMNVEV (reference sequence). Sequences were obtained from PBMCs or T cells enriched from blood (not recorded which). The clonotype comes from a woman in her 30s who had recovered from COVID-19. The chain carries TRBV27 and TRBJ2-2; D not resolved. The CDR3 spells CASRQRNTGELFF. CDR3 DNA: TGTGCCAGCAGACAGAGGAACACCGGGGAGCTGTTTTTT.